The 23 T cell receptor beta chains listed next were all sequenced from one sample in a study of T-cell memory formation after mild COVID-19. Each CDR3 protein gets one entry after TCRdb re-called the 5' RACE reads with MiXCR. The sample lists approximately 350,000 distinct CDR3 sequences, approximately 15% occurring once. Sequencing was carried out using PBMCs or a T cell subset sorted from them (not recorded which). These TCRs come from a man aged 18 to 30 who had mild COVID-19 (a few samples of this study predate the infection). Cell type and time point are not known.

This chain connects TRBV5-1 to TRBJ1-1; maybe TRBD1 (6 bases). CDR1 and CDR2 from the germline V gene are SGHRS and YFSETQ. The germline V and J ends were trimmed by 4 bases and 6 bases, with 13 bases remaining between them. The CDR3 has 13 residues. This CDR3 is CASSQTGRPEAFF. DNA of the CDR3: TGCGCCAGCAGCCAAACAGGGAGACCTGAAGCTTTCTTT.

This rearrangement joins TRBV4-3 to TRBJ2-1; 12 bases agree with TRBD1. The CDR3 is made up of 15 amino acids. Germline V CDR1 and CDR2: LGHNA, YSLEER. The J segment lost 6 bases and the V segment lost 1 base, leaving 1 base of the junction unmatched. CDR3 residues: CASSQGGQGANEQFF. CDR3 bases: TGCGCCAGCAGCCAAGGGGGACAGGGGGCCAATGAGCAGTTCTTC.

This clonotype was detected only a few times. V usage is TRBV5-1 and J usage is TRBJ2-7; TRBD2 matches 9 bases. The CDR3 length is 16 residues. Germline CDR1 SGHRS, CDR2 YFSETQ. Losses at the gene ends were 2 bases for V and 0 bases for J; bases not matched to a gene: 6. The CDR3 nucleotides read TGCGCCAGCAGCTTATTAGCGGGGGCCAGCTCCTACGAGCAGTACTTC. Protein product: CASSLLAGASSYEQYF.

This clonotype was seen a few times. The chain recombines TRBV12-3 or TRBV12-4 with TRBJ1-1; D gene uncertain. V shed 5 bases and J shed 1 base, with 8 bases lying between them. The CDR3 is made up of 13 amino acids. DNA for the CDR3: TGTGCCAGCAGTCGCCGTAGGAACACTGAAGCTTTCTTT. Amino acids: CASSRRRNTEAFF.

The chain has TRBV4-1 and TRBJ2-3; a weak D match, TRBD2 (6 bases). The V gene lost 0 bases and the J gene lost 3 bases, with 16 bases spanning the gap. Germline CDR1 and CDR2: MGHRA and YSYEKL. The CDR3 extends over 17 amino acids. The CDR3 DNA is TGCGCCAGCAGCCAAGATTATGTTGCGGGGTTAACAGATACGCAGTATTTT. It is translated as CASSQDYVAGLTDTQYF.

This clonotype came up once. V is TRBV9 and J is TRBJ2-1; D not resolved. This CDR3 has 15 amino acids. In germline, CDR1 is SGDLS, CDR2 YYNGEE. V lost 7 bases and J 4 bases, leaving 18 bases between the germline ends. CDR3 protein: CASAPFRGTYNEQFF. The DNA of the CDR3 is TGTGCCAGCGCCCCTTTCCGCGGCACATACAATGAGCAGTTCTTC.

This clonotype was seen only a few times. The J gene is TRBJ2-4, the V gene TRBV9; unclear D gene. The CDR3 has 14 amino acids. Germline V gives CDR1 SGDLS, CDR2 YYNGEE. V was pared by 0 bases and J by 3 bases, with 7 bases between. The DNA of the CDR3 is TGTGCCAGCAGCGTAGATGGCGGCAAAAACATTCAGTACTTC. Residues: CASSVDGGKNIQYF.

Only a few counts were recorded for this clonotype. DNA of the CDR3: TGTGCCAGCAGCTCACCGGGACAGGGGGCAGATAATGAGCAGTTCTTC. It is translated as CASSSPGQGADNEQFF. The chain recombines TRBV7-9 with TRBJ2-1; 12 positions agree with TRBD1. Germline assignment: CDR1 SEHNR and CDR2 FQNEAQ (reference sequence). The trim removed 4 bases at V and 7 bases at J, leaving 8 bases unmatched. There are 16 residues in the CDR3.

This clonotype occurred a few times. This may stem from a read error, because a much larger clone lies one nucleotide away. The chain is built from TRBV2 and TRBJ1-1; no definite D call. This CDR3 region has 11 residues. CDR1 is SNHLY, CDR2 FYNNEI, per germline. V gave up 6 bases and J gave up 1 base, with 3 bases separating them. The CDR3 is CASRQNTEAFF. The CDR3, as DNA: TGTGCCAGCAGGCAGAACACTGAAGCTTTCTTT.

The chain combines TRBV20-1 with TRBJ2-7; 9 nucleotides align to TRBD2. CDR1 and CDR2 from the germline V gene are DFQATT and SNEGSKA (reference sequence). The CDR3 contains 13 residues. The ends lost 6 bases at V and 5 bases at J; junction bases unmatched: 8. The CDR3 here is CSARQLAGHEQYF. The CDR3 region has the DNA TGCAGTGCCCGGCAACTAGCGGGCCACGAGCAGTACTTC.

This clonotype has more than one count but fewer than ten. The chain uses TRBV27 and TRBJ2-7; TRBD1 is a possible D gene (7 bases). The germline V gene has CDR1 MNHEY and CDR2 SMNVEV (reference sequence). The CDR3 runs to 14 residues. Trimming removed 3 bases from V and 6 bases from J, with 15 bases in between. For the CDR3, the DNA is TGTGCCAGCAGTTTCCAGGGGGGAGGACGCGAGCAGTACTTC. This encodes CASSFQGGGREQYF.

The chain combines TRBV21-1 with TRBJ1-5. TRBV21-1 is designated a pseudogene. This CDR3 spans 14 amino acids. CDR3 in amino acids: CASSKNSSNQPQHF. The CDR3 DNA is TGTGCCAGCAGCAAAAATTCTAGCAATCAGCCCCAGCATTTT.

The sample holds a few counts of this clonotype. The rearrangement links TRBV7-2 to TRBJ2-1, with TRBD2 matching over 7 bases. The CDR3 sequence is 14 residues long. Germline CDR1 is SGHTA and CDR2 is FQGNSA. V lost 1 base, J lost 7 bases, and 4 bases stayed unmatched. The CDR3 DNA sequence: TGTGCCAGCAGCTTAGGTCCAGCGGGGAATGAGCAGTTCTTC. Encoded protein: CASSLGPAGNEQFF.

V and J are TRBV9 and TRBJ2-1, with 8 bases aligning to TRBD2. The CDR3 extends over 16 amino acids. The germline V gene has CDR1 SGDLS and CDR2 YYNGEE. V lost 3 bases, J lost 9 bases, and 14 bases stayed unmatched. The CDR3: CASSDLSGGPLSEQFF. DNA of the CDR3: TGTGCCAGCAGCGACCTTTCGGGGGGGCCGTTAAGTGAGCAGTTCTTC.

Only a few counts were recorded for this clonotype. The CDR3 sequence: CASSRQGLFAQETQYF. As DNA, the CDR3 is TGCGCCAGCTCTCGGCAGGGACTCTTTGCCCAAGAGACCCAGTACTTC. The genes are TRBV4-3 and TRBJ2-5; D perhaps matches TRBD2 (6 bases). CDR1 is LGHNA, CDR2 YSLEER, per germline. The germline V and J ends were trimmed by 8 bases and 1 base, with 20 bases remaining between them. The CDR3 totals 16 residues.

This clonotype has ten or more counts. The CDR3, as DNA: TGCAGCGTTGCACCGGGTTGGGGGATGAACACTGAAGCTTTCTTT. This gives the protein CSVAPGWGMNTEAFF. The chain has TRBV29-1 and TRBJ1-1, with D tentatively TRBD1 (5 bases). CDR3 size: 15 residues. Trimming took off 4 bases at V and 0 bases at J, with 15 bases between the two ends. Germline V gene lookup returns CDR1 SQVTM and CDR2 ANQGSEA.

J is TRBJ1-2 and V is TRBV20-1; D unclear. The CDR3 is 16 residues long. CDR1 is DFQATT, CDR2 SNEGSKA, per germline (reference sequence). V was clipped by 1 base and J by 0 bases, with 15 bases between them. In nucleotides, the CDR3 is TGCAGTGCTAGAGCGGTTAGGGCCACAGCTAACTATGGCTACACCTTC. Translation: CSARAVRATANYGYTF.

This clonotype was detected many times. The V call is TRBV13, the J call TRBJ1-1; D uncertain. The CDR3 contains 14 residues. Trimming removed 5 bases from V and 6 bases from J, with 16 bases in between. Germline V CDR1 and CDR2: PRHDT, FYEKMQ (reference sequence). The CDR3: CASSTEDSWAEAFF. Written as DNA, the CDR3 is TGTGCCAGCAGCACAGAAGACTCCTGGGCTGAAGCTTTCTTT. Combining the CDR3 with reference TRBV13 and TRBJ1-1 gives the whole variable domain AAGVIQSPRHLIKEKRETATLKCYPIPRHDTVYWYQQGPGQDPQFLISFYEKMQSDKGSIPDRFSAQQFSDYHSELNMSSLELGDSALYFCASSTEDSWAEAFFGQGTRLTVV.

The gene calls are TRBV6-2 or TRBV6-3 and TRBJ2-1; possibly TRBD1 for D (6 bases). V was pared by 6 bases and J by 4 bases, with 13 bases between. CDR1 and CDR2 from the germline V gene are MNHEY and SVGEGT. The CDR3 length is 14 residues. The CDR3 sequence is CASSPRQVYNEQFF. The DNA for the CDR3 is TGTGCCAGCAGCCCGAGACAGGTTTACAATGAGCAGTTCTTC.

Concerning this clonotype itself: A much bigger clone sits one base away, suggesting this may be a read error. The conserved phenylalanine or tryptophan normally closing the CDR3 is absent here, so this likely arose from a read error. The CDR3 reads CASSTMGGRYEQYI. CDR3 nucleotide sequence: TGTGCCAGCAGCACAATGGGGGGAAGATACGAGCAGTACATC. The gene calls are TRBV7-2 and TRBJ2-7, with a tentative D call TRBD2 (6 bases). This CDR3 spans 14 amino acids. Trimming pared 5 bases from V and 4 bases from J, leaving 15 bases between. In germline, CDR1 is SGHTA, CDR2 FQGNSA.

This chain joins TRBV7-2 and TRBJ2-1, with D tentatively TRBD1 or TRBD2 (5 bases each). With 1 base removed from V and 2 bases from J, the gap between germline ends came to 12 bases. Germline values: CDR1 SGHTA, CDR2 FQGNSA. The CDR3 consists of 16 residues. The CDR3, as DNA: TGTGCCAGCAGCTTAGGAGGGGAAGGACCCTACAATGAGCAGTTCTTC. Translation: CASSLGGEGPYNEQFF.

This clonotype showed up just a few times. The V call is TRBV5-1, the J call TRBJ1-3; D gene ambiguous. The CDR3 is 12 residues long. Germline V CDR1 and CDR2: SGHRS, YFSETQ. V was shortened by 8 bases and J by 7 bases, with 13 bases between the two germline ends. The CDR3 sequence: CARGGIGNTIYF. The CDR3 DNA sequence: TGCGCCAGAGGAGGGATCGGGAACACCATATATTTT.

The rearrangement uses TRBV5-1 and TRBJ1-1, with a possible D match to TRBD1 (5 bases). V dropped 0 bases and J dropped 6 bases, with 9 bases sitting between them. The CDR3 has 13 residues. Germline loops: CDR1 SGHRS, CDR2 YFSETQ. CDR3: CASSLVGGAEAFF. In DNA, the CDR3 is TGCGCCAGCAGCTTGGTCGGGGGAGCTGAAGCTTTCTTT.